There are a few counts of the clone carrying this T cell receptor beta chain. Its antigen remains unknown. A junction end diverges from the germline sequence, so it may reflect a read error. Three rounds of nested PCR, following a modified ARM-PCR protocol, produced the TCRbeta library. TCRdb independently ran MiXCR on the multiplex PCR reads; one entry per CDR3 protein. The sample carries 60,000 to 85,000 distinct CDR3 sequences, 77% recorded once. The record originates from a study of tumor and adjacent non-tumor tissue in lung cancer. On the study more broadly: There were about twelve adenocarcinoma, 2 squamous cell carcinoma and 1 small cell lung cancer cases. Stage I to III disease affected 10 men and roughly 5 women aged about 31 to 85. Study findings and constraints: In normal lung, the top 100 clones were significantly more dominant than in tumor.

This sample's RNA came from whole unsorted tissue. CDR3 length equals 15 residues. Germline CDR1 reads SGHVS; CDR2 reads FQNEAQ. The chain carries TRBV7-8 and TRBJ2-1; the D gene could be TRBD1 or TRBD2 (5 bases each). The sample was lung tumor tissue. The source of this sequence is a woman between 50 and 59 years old with non-small cell lung cancer. CDR3 protein: CAGSSHGTAGREQFF. The CDR3, as DNA: TGTGCCGGCAGCTCCCATGGGACCGCCGGAAGGGAGCAGTTCTTC.